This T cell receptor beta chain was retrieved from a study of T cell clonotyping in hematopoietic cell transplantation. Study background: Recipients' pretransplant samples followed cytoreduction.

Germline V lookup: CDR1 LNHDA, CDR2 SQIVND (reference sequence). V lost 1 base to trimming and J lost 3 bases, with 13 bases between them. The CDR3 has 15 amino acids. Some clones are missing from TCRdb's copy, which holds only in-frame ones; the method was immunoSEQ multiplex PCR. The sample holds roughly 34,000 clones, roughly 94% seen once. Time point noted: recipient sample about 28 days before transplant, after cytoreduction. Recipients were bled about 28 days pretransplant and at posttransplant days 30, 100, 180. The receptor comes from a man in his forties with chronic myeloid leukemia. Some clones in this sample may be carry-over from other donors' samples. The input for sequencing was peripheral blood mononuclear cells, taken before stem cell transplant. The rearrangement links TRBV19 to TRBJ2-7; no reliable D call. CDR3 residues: CASSIGPPHSYEQYF. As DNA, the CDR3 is TGTGCCAGTAGTATAGGGCCCCCTCACAGCTACGAGCAGTACTTC.